These T cell receptor beta chains were read from a single sample in a study of blood T cell repertoires in COVID-19. The assay was immunoSEQ multiplex PCR, and TCRdb's table has in-frame clones only and misses some. The sample has approximately 100,000 clones; more than 70% are singletons. The sample comprised peripheral blood. Receptors were obtained from a man between 65 and 79 years old with acute or convalescent COVID-19. Each CDR3 is given with its conserved first and last residue.

J gene | V gene | CDR3 protein
TRBJ2-3 | TRBV28 | CASSPLGTSGRDTQYF
TRBJ2-7 | TRBV30 | CAWRLAGVFEQYF
TRBJ1-2 | TRBV28 | CASSPDSRYGYTF
TRBJ1-1 | TRBV9 | CASSVGRLNTEAFF
TRBJ2-1 | TRBV5-5 | CASSPPTGSQFF
TRBJ2-7 | TRBV7-2 | CASSSQGPGEQYF
TRBJ2-1 | TRBV27 | CASSLAGAYNEQFF
TRBJ2-2 | TRBV7-3 | CASSKGSRNTGELFF
TRBJ2-7 | TRBV27 | CASSSGGGRLGGEQYF
TRBJ2-3 | TRBV11-2 | CASSPGLAGADTQYF
TRBJ2-7 | TRBV28 | CASTTGVPYEQYF
TRBJ2-5 | TRBV30 | CAWSAYSGTFQETQYF
TRBJ1-5 | TRBV6-1 | CASGERDTNQPQHF
TRBJ2-1 | TRBV7-9 | CASSPTYPGNEQFF
TRBJ2-3 | TRBV9 | CASSRQGTSDTQYF
TRBJ2-4 | TRBV19 | CASTNGRTTLANIQYF
TRBJ2-7 | TRBV5-4 | CASSSGLGETYEQYF
TRBJ2-2 | TRBV10-3 | CAISGKTSGTPGELFF
TRBJ2-1 | TRBV30 | CAWHTGSSYNEQFF
TRBJ1-4 | TRBV6-5 | CASNMDRGKEKLFF
TRBJ1-4 | TRBV18 | CASSPDRKATNEKLFF